One TCR beta chain is described in this entry. The sample originates from a study of shared clonotypes between healthy human individuals. Sequencing used immunoSEQ multiplex PCR; TCRdb keeps in-frame clones, though not all of them. The sample contains about 380,000 clones, about 96% of which appear only once. The CDR3 spans 12 residues. The chain is built from TRBV21-1 and TRBJ2-4; TRBD2, the D gene given by the table, was not confirmed from the DNA. TRBV21-1 is tagged as a pseudogene. This receptor was taken from a man between 25 and 39 years old in good health. The sample comprised memory CD8+ T cells sorted from blood. Documented subset: CD45RO+ cells pooled with CCR7-negative TemRA cells. This chain's CDR3 is CASSKLGDIQYF. The CDR3 DNA reads as TGTGCCAGCAGCAAACTCGGGGACATTCAGTACTTC.